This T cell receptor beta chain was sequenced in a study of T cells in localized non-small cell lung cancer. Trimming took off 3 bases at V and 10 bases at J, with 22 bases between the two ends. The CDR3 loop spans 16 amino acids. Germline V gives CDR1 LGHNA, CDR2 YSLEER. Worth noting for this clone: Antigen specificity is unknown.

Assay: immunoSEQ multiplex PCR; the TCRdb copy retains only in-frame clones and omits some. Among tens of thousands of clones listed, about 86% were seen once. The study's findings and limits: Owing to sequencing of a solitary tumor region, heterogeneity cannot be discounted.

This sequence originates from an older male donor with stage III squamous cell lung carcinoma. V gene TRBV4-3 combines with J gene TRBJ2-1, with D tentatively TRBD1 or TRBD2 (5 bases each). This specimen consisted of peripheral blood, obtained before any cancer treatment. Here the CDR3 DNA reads TGCGCCAGCAGCCAGACGCCGGGACGTCTCCTGGGGGAGCAGTTCTTC. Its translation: CASSQTPGRLLGEQFF.